This T cell receptor beta chain was identified during a study of T-cell reconstitution after alpha-beta-depleted transplantation in children. The CDR3 sequence is 15 residues long. Trimming left V 3 bases short and J 3 bases short, with 15 bases between. Per germline, CDR1 SGDLS and CDR2 YYNGEE. Unique molecular identifiers were used to barcode this TCRbeta library. MiXCR was run by TCRdb on the PCR reads, yielding one entry per CDR3 protein. The sample holds about 540,000 distinct CDR3 sequences, 15% to 20% seen once. This receptor was identified in a human donor who donated a stem cell graft to a child with acute lymphoblastic leukemia. Sequenced here: PBMCs from the stem cell graft donor, sampled from the stem cell graft. This rearrangement joins TRBV9 to TRBJ1-1, with D perhaps matching TRBD1 (5 bases). The CDR3: CASSGDIGGDTEAFF. For the CDR3, the DNA is TGTGCCAGCAGCGGCGACATCGGGGGAGACACTGAAGCTTTCTTT.